These 29 T cell receptor beta chains share one sample of origin, sequenced in a study of T cells after yellow fever vaccination (dated 2019 in TCRdb). The treatment or condition label, as the study defines it: live attenuated yellow fever vaccine strain. The method behind the library was 5' RACE. TCRdb names Illumina HiSeq 2500 as the instrument used. TCRdb reprocessed the public reads (quality trimming at Q25 with fastp, clone calling with MiXCR) and kept in-frame beta chains. Every distinct CDR3 protein forms one entry, paired with its most common genes and DNA. Across this sample there are some 670,000 distinct CDR3 sequences, with 9% to 15% seen only once. The top ten clones comprise under 15% of the sample. Material: PBMCs, obtained on the day of the yellow fever booster vaccination. These receptors came from a man between 25 and 39 years old who received the YFV17D yellow fever vaccine.

This chain links TRBV15 with TRBJ2-6, with D unresolved. Germline loops: CDR1 LNHNV, CDR2 YYDKDF (reference sequence). Trimming took 8 bases from V and 0 from J, leaving 17 bases between them. The CDR3 has 17 amino acids. CDR3 bases: TGTGCCACCGTCGGCCCAGCATCCCGCTCTGGGGCCAACGTCCTGACTTTC. It is translated as CATVGPASRSGANVLTF.

The genes are TRBV6-2 or TRBV6-3 and TRBJ2-3, with 7 bases aligning to TRBD1. This CDR3 is built from 14 residues. V lost 11 bases, J lost 4 bases, and 12 bases stayed unmatched. The germline V gene has CDR1 MNHEY and CDR2 SVGEGT. CDR3 residues: CAASGTAYPDTQYF. Written as DNA, the CDR3 is TGTGCCGCCTCCGGGACAGCCTATCCAGATACGCAGTATTTT.

The chain recombines TRBV6-5 with TRBJ2-7; 7 bases are a match to TRBD1. Trimming removed 0 bases from V and 3 bases from J; junction bases left unmatched: 8. This CDR3 contains 16 residues. Per the germline V gene, CDR1 is MNHEY and CDR2 is SVGAGI. CDR3 region: CASSYSLRDSFYEQYF. The CDR3 coding sequence is TGTGCCAGCAGTTACTCGCTCCGGGACAGCTTCTACGAGCAGTACTTC.

The chain employs TRBV28 and TRBJ2-7; no clear D gene. This CDR3 contains 14 residues. The V gene lost 3 bases and the J gene lost 1 base, with 10 bases spanning the gap. The germline CDR1 and CDR2 sequences are MDHEN and SYDVKM. In DNA, the CDR3 is TGTGCCAGCAGTTTGATCCCCCCTTCCTACGAGCAGTACTTC. Its translation: CASSLIPPSYEQYF.

This clonotype turned up a few times. V usage is TRBV7-9 and J usage is TRBJ1-1; D is unresolved. V lost 1 base to trimming and J lost 8 bases, with 11 bases between them. Germline CDR1 reads SEHNR; CDR2 reads FQNEAQ (reference sequence). The CDR3 covers 13 residues. CDR3 sequence: CASSLEGRREAFF. The CDR3 DNA is TGTGCCAGCAGCTTAGAAGGTCGCAGAGAAGCTTTCTTT.

The chain employs TRBV7-2 and TRBJ2-7, with a tentative D call TRBD2 (6 bases). This CDR3 is 13 amino acids long. V lost 5 bases and J 0 bases, leaving 8 bases between the germline ends. Looked up from germline, CDR1 is SGHTA and CDR2 is FQGNSA. CDR3: CASSRDFSYEQYF. The CDR3 DNA reads as TGTGCCAGCAGCCGGGACTTCTCCTACGAGCAGTACTTC.

The rearrangement joins TRBV3-1 to TRBJ2-1; maybe TRBD2 (7 bases). The CDR3 length is 13 residues. Germline CDR1 LGHDT, CDR2 YNNKEL (reference sequence). The ends were cut back, 1 base at V and 13 bases at J, with 14 bases in the middle. Here the CDR3 DNA reads TGTGCCAGCAGCCAAGTAGGGGGGGGGTTTCAGTTCTTC. Translating gives CASSQVGGGFQFF.

This clonotype has a handful of counts. This sequence joins TRBV6-5 and TRBJ2-7; D remains unclear. V lost 0 bases to trimming and J lost 5 bases, with 11 bases between them. The CDR3 is 14 amino acids. Per the germline V gene, CDR1 is MNHEY and CDR2 is SVGAGI. The CDR3 coding sequence is TGTGCCAGCAGTTACTCCGATAGCCACAACGAGCAGTACTTC. It yields the protein CASSYSDSHNEQYF.

This clonotype has more than one count but fewer than ten. The chain combines TRBV6-5 with TRBJ2-1; D gene uncertain. Trimming left V 2 bases short and J 7 bases short, with 18 bases between. This CDR3 contains 16 residues. Germline V gene sequence: CDR1 MNHEY, CDR2 SVGAGI. CDR3 in amino acids: CASSYARPGLGNEQFF. The CDR3, as DNA: TGTGCCAGCAGTTACGCACGACCGGGTCTCGGTAATGAGCAGTTCTTC.

The chain is built from TRBV23-1 and TRBJ2-7; D not resolved. TRBV23-1 qualifies as an ORF whose function is uncertain. V was trimmed by 1 base and J by 5 bases, leaving 15 bases between them. CDR3 length equals 15 residues. The CDR3 DNA reads TGCGCCAGCAGTCAATTCCCCCCGTCCGTTAACGAGCAGTACTTC. Protein sequence: CASSQFPPSVNEQYF.

The V and J genes are TRBV20-1 and TRBJ2-5; 7 bases match TRBD2. With V trimmed by 5 bases and J by 4 bases, 7 bases remained unmatched. From germline, CDR1 is DFQATT and CDR2 SNEGSKA (reference sequence). The CDR3 has 13 residues. CDR3 residues: CSAGTSVVETQYF. CDR3 DNA sequence: TGCAGTGCTGGAACTAGCGTGGTAGAGACCCAGTACTTC.

V usage is TRBV7-8 and J usage is TRBJ1-2; tentative D call: TRBD1 (5 bases). In germline, CDR1 is SGHVS, CDR2 FQNEAQ. The V end lost 6 bases, the J end lost 7 bases, and 12 bases lay between the germline ends. CDR3 size: 12 residues. CDR3 DNA sequence: TGTGCCAGCAGGGCCGGGGGGGGTGGCTACACCTTC. Residues: CASRAGGGGYTF.

V gene TRBV20-1 combines with J gene TRBJ2-3, with 9 bases that match TRBD2. The CDR3 runs to 15 residues. Germline CDR1 reads DFQATT; CDR2 reads SNEGSKA (reference sequence). V gave up 6 bases and J gave up 2 bases; unmatched junction bases: 9. Written as DNA, the CDR3 is TGCAGTGCCCCTCCCAGCGGGGGGAACACAGATACGCAGTATTTT. It encodes CSAPPSGGNTDTQYF.

This clonotype was counted a few times. The chain couples TRBV27 to TRBJ2-3; 13 bases agree with TRBD2. This CDR3 spans 17 amino acids. From germline, CDR1 is MNHEY and CDR2 SMNVEV (reference sequence). J lost 2 bases, V lost 5 bases, and 7 bases had no gene match. CDR3 residues: CASSTGLAGSYTDTQYF. The CDR3 nucleotides are TGTGCCAGCAGTACGGGACTAGCGGGATCCTACACAGATACGCAGTATTTT.

This clonotype was picked up many times. J is TRBJ2-3 and V is TRBV7-2; 11 nucleotides match TRBD2. This CDR3 has 16 amino acids. With V trimmed by 3 bases and J by 7 bases, 9 bases remained unmatched. CDR1 and CDR2 (germline): SGHTA, FQGNSA. This CDR3 is CASSLTAVAGGYTQYF. The CDR3 nucleotides read TGTGCCAGCAGCTTGACGGCCGTAGCGGGAGGGTATACGCAGTATTTT. Drawing the rest from reference TRBV7-2 and TRBJ2-3, the complete variable domain is GAGVSQSPSNKVTEKGKDVELRCDPISGHTALYWYRQSLGQGLEFLIYFQGNSAPDKSGLPSDRFSAERTGGSVSTLTIQRTQQEDSAVYLCASSLTAVAGGYTQYFGPGTRLTVL.

This clonotype was seen many times. CDR3 nucleotides: TGTGCCACTTCTAGGGCAGATACGCAGTATTTT. It specifies CATSRADTQYF. The chain has TRBV6-6 and TRBJ2-3; D unclear. Trimming removed 10 bases from V and 4 bases from J, with 9 bases in between. The CDR3 consists of 11 residues. Germline CDR1 reads MNHNY; CDR2 reads SVGAGI (reference sequence).

The chain recombines TRBV6-2 or TRBV6-3 with TRBJ1-6, with D perhaps TRBD1 (5 bases). V lost 6 bases and J lost 3, with 18 bases in between. The CDR3 has 17 amino acids. Germline assignment: CDR1 MNHEY and CDR2 SVGEGT. CDR3 nucleotides: TGTGCCAGCAGCTACCGGGACGCGGACTACTATAATTCACCCCTCCACTTT. Its protein product is CASSYRDADYYNSPLHF.

This chain uses TRBV20-1 with TRBJ1-5, with D unresolved. Germline V gene sequence: CDR1 DFQATT, CDR2 SNEGSKA (reference sequence). V was clipped by 4 bases and J by 0 bases, with 4 bases between them. The CDR3 has 12 residues. The CDR3 is CSAKHSNQPQHF. DNA of the CDR3: TGCAGTGCTAAACATAGCAATCAGCCCCAGCATTTT.

CDR3 protein: CASSHRTGAYEQYF. The CDR3 DNA reads as TGTGCCAGCAGTCATCGGACTGGTGCGTACGAGCAGTACTTC. V and J are TRBV2 and TRBJ2-7, with D possibly TRBD2 on 5 matching bases. V was trimmed by 5 bases and J by 4 bases, leaving 15 bases between them. Germline V lookup: CDR1 SNHLY, CDR2 FYNNEI. The CDR3 sequence is 14 residues long. Full variable domain (rest looked up from reference TRBV2 and TRBJ2-7): EPEVTQTPSHQVTQMGQEVILRCVPISNHLYFYWYRQILGQKVEFLVSFYNNEISEKSEIFDDQFSVERPDGSNFTLKIRSTKLEDSAMYFCASSHRTGAYEQYFGPGTRLTVT.

This chain joins TRBV30 and TRBJ2-2, with D unresolved. CDR1 is GTSNPN and CDR2 is SVGIG in the germline V gene (reference sequence). Trimming pared 2 bases from V and 6 bases from J, leaving 10 bases between. The CDR3 runs to 13 residues. The CDR3 DNA is TGTGCCTGGAGTCCTGGCCGCCCCGGGGAGCTGTTTTTT. Its protein product is CAWSPGRPGELFF.

This clonotype was seen only a few times. The gene calls are TRBV19 and TRBJ2-1, with 7 bases fitting TRBD1. The CDR3 loop spans 16 amino acids. Germline-derived CDR1 and CDR2 are LNHDA and SQIVND (reference sequence). J gave up 2 bases and V 5 bases, and 9 bases lay outside the gene matches. The CDR3 DNA reads as TGTGCCAGTAGTCCCTACAGGGGACCTCCCTACAATGAGCAGTTCTTC. This sequence encodes CASSPYRGPPYNEQFF.

This clonotype was counted only a few times. The chain links TRBV30 to TRBJ2-2; TRBD2 agrees at 9 bases. The CDR3 is 19 amino acids. The J segment lost 0 bases and the V segment lost 4 bases, leaving 15 bases of the junction unmatched. Per the germline V gene, CDR1 is GTSNPN and CDR2 is SVGIG (reference sequence). CDR3 sequence: CAWNLIRGTSSANTGELFF. The CDR3 DNA reads as TGTGCCTGGAATCTTATCCGAGGGACTAGCAGTGCGAACACCGGGGAGCTGTTTTTT.

This clonotype was picked up a small number of times. This chain connects TRBV19 to TRBJ2-6; D could derive from TRBD1 or TRBD2 (5 bases each). Trimming pared 8 bases from V and 2 bases from J, leaving 13 bases between. CDR3 length: 15 residues. Germline CDR1 and CDR2: LNHDA and SQIVND (reference sequence). The CDR3 nucleotides read TGTGCCAGTCTGTCAAGGGGAGCTGGGGCCAACGTCCTGACTTTC. It translates to CASLSRGAGANVLTF.

The chain combines TRBV7-9 with TRBJ1-3; D is unresolved. This CDR3 region has 14 residues. V gave up 7 bases and J gave up 0 bases, with 10 bases separating them. Germline V lookup: CDR1 SEHNR, CDR2 FQNEAQ (reference sequence). The CDR3 nucleotides read TGTGCCAGCACGGGAACCTTCTCTGGAAACACCATATATTTT. It encodes CASTGTFSGNTIYF.

This clonotype was seen more than once but under ten times. The CDR3 coding sequence is TGCGCCAGCAGTGAAGGGAGACAGGGAGTTAATGAAAAACTGTTTTTT. Translating gives CASSEGRQGVNEKLFF. This chain connects TRBV10-2 to TRBJ1-4, with 7 bases fitting TRBD1. Germline-derived CDR1 and CDR2 are WSHSY and SAAADI. The V gene end was trimmed by 3 bases and the J gene end by 4 bases; junction bases not matched to a gene: 8. This CDR3 spans 16 amino acids.

This clonotype occurred a few times. This sequence joins TRBV20-1 and TRBJ2-2; 7 bases are shared with TRBD2. The CDR3 is 16 residues long. CDR1 is DFQATT, CDR2 SNEGSKA, per germline (reference sequence). Trimming took 3 bases from V and 0 from J; bases not matched to a gene: 7. The CDR3, as DNA: TGCAGTGCTAGGGGAGGCGGGAGTCCGAACACCGGGGAGCTGTTTTTT. Encoded protein: CSARGGGSPNTGELFF.

On this clonotype: Sequence at one end of the junction differs from germline and may be a read error. The rearrangement links TRBV20-1 to TRBJ2-1; TRBD1 might be the D (6 bases). The CDR3 runs to 16 residues. The germline gives CDR1 DFQATT, CDR2 SNEGSKA (reference sequence). CDR3 DNA sequence: TGCTGTGCTAGTACCACACAGGGCTTCGGAGGCAATGAGCAGTTCTTC. Translation: CCASTTQGFGGNEQFF.

The chain recombines TRBV28 with TRBJ2-2; no reliable D call. There are 14 residues in the CDR3. Looked up from germline, CDR1 is MDHEN and CDR2 is SYDVKM. Trimming took off 7 bases at V and 0 bases at J, with 9 bases between the two ends. The CDR3 loop reads CASIGGANTGELFF. CDR3 in DNA: TGTGCCAGCATAGGTGGTGCGAACACCGGGGAGCTGTTTTTT. Based on the CDR3 plus reference TRBV28 and TRBJ2-2, the full variable domain is DVKVTQSSRYLVKRTGEKVFLECVQDMDHENMFWYRQDPGLGLRLIYFSYDVKMKEKGDIPEGYSVSREKKERFSLILESASTNQTSMYLCASIGGANTGELFFGEGSRLTVL.

This rearrangement joins TRBV28 to TRBJ2-1, with D tentatively TRBD2 (6 bases). From germline, CDR1 is MDHEN and CDR2 SYDVKM. The CDR3 contains 16 residues. V lost 5 bases to trimming and J lost 6 bases, with 20 bases between them. CDR3 DNA: TGTGCCAGCAGTACCGCGCGGGGAAGGTCCGTCAATGAGCAGTTCTTC. Translation: CASSTARGRSVNEQFF.